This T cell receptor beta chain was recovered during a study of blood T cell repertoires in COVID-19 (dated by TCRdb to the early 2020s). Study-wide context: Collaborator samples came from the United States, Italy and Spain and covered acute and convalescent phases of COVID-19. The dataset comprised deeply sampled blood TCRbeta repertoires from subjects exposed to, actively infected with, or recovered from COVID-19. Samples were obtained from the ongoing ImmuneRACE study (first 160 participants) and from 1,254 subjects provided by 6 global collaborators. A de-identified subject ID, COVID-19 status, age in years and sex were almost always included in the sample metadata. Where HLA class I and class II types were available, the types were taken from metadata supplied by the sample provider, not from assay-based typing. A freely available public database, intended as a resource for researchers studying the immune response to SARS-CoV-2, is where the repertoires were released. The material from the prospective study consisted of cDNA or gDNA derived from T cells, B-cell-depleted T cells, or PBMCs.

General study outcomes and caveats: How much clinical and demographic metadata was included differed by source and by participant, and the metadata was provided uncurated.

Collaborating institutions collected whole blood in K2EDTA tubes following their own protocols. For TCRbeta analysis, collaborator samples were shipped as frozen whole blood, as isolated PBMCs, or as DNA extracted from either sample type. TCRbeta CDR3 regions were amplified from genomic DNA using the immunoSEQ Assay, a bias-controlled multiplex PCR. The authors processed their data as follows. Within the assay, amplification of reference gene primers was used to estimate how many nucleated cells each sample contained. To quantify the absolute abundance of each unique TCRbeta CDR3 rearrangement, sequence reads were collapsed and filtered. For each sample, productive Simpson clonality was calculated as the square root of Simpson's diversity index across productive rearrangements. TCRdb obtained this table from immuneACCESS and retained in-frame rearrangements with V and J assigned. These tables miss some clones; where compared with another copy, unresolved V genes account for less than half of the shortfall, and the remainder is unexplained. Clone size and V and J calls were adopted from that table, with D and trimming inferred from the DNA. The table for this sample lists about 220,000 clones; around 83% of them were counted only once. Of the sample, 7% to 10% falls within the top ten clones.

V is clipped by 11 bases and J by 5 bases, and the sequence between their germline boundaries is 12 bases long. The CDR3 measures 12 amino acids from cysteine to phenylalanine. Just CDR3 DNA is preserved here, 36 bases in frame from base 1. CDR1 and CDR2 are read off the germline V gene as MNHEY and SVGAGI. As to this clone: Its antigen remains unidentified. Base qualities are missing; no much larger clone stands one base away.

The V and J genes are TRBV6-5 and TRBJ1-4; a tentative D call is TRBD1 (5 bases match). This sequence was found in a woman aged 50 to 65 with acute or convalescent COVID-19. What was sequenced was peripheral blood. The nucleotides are TGTGCCTGCGGTAGGGGAAATGAAAAACTGTTTTTT. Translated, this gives CACGRGNEKLFF.